The entry that follows covers one T cell receptor (beta chain) sequence. Its antigen remains unidentified. This entry comes from a study of monozygotic twins with inflammatory bowel disease. Overall study results and limits: Healthy co-twins had higher TCRbeta inverse Simpson diversity than their IBD twins. Extra variability in the repertoires of patients may have come from differing immunosuppressive treatments.

cDNA for each sample came from eight separate reactions. The template switching step added UMIs that contained a 6-nucleotide sample barcode. TCRdb reanalyzed the 5' RACE reads, giving one entry per CDR3 protein sequence and no DNA. In all, the sample yields around 450,000 distinct CDR3 sequences. This clonotype was obtained from a human donor with ulcerative colitis or Crohn's disease, or a healthy co-twin of an affected twin (not recorded which). Sequences were obtained from blood.

This CDR3 reads CASNPGGAYGYTF. V usage is TRBV12-3 or TRBV12-4 and J usage is TRBJ1-2; TCRdb designates TRBD1, a call that cannot be tested without DNA. The CDR3 runs 13 residues.